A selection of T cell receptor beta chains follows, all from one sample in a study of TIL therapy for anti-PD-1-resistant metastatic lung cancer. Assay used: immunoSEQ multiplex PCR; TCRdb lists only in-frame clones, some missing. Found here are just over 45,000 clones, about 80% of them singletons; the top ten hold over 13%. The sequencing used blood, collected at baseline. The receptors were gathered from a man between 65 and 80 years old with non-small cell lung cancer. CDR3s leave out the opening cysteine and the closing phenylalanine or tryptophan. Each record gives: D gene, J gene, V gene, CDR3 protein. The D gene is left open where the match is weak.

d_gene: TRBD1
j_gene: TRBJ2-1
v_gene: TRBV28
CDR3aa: ASSSPGQGMNEQF

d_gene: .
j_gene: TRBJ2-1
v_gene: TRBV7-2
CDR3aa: ASSPRVQHFHEQF

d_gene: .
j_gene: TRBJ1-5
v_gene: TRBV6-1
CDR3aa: ASIKLGAAQPQH

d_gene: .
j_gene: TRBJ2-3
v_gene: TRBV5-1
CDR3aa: ASSLTDSTDTQY

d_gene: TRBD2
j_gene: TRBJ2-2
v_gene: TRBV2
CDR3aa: ASSLTSGRAGELF

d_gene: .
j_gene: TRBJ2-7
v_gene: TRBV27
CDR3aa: ASAHPGRNYEQY

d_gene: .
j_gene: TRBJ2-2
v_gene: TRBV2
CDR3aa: ASSRTANTGELF

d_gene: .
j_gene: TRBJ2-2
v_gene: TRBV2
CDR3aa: ASRVFTVTGELF

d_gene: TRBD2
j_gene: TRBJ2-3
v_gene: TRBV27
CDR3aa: ASSLAGGTDTQY

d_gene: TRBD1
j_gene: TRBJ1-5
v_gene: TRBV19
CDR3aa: ASNRGTGGTSNQPQH

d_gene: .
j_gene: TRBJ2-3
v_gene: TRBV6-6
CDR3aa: ASTDSPRVTDTQY

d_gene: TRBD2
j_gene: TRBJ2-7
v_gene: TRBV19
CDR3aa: ASSTLRGAGTYEQY

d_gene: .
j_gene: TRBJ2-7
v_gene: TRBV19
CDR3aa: ASSIGGGYEQY

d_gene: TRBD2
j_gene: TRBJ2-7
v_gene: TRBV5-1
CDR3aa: ASSSIAGGPNEQY

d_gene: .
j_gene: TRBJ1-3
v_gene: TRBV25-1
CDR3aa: ASSFGTAVSGNTIY

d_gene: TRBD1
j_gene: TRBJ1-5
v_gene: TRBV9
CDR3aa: ASSAGTGWQPQH

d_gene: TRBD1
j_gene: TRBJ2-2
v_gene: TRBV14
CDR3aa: ASSPGAGGAFGELF

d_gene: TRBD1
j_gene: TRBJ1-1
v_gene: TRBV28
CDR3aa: ASSLVDRATEAF

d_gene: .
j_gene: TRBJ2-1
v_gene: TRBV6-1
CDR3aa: ASIWLNEQF

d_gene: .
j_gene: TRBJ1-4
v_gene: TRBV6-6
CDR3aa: ASSYTGATNEKLF

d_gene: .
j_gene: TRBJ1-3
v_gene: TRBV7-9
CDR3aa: ASSSRLSSGNTIY

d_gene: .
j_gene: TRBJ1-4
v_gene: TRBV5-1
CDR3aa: ASSLAPGGDEKLF

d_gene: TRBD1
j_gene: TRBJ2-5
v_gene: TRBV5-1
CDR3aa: ASSFGQAAKETQY

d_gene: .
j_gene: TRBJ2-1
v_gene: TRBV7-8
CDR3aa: ASSLWLGREQF

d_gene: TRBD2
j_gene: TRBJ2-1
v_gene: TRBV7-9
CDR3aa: ASTVNPGLAEQYNEQF

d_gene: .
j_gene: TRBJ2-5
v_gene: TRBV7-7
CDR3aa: ASSPMGGETQY

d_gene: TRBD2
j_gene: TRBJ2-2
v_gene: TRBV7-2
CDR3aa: ASSRPGLAGTGELF

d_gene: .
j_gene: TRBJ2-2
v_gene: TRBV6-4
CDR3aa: ASSDSRGNTGELF

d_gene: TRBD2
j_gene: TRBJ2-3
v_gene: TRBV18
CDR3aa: ASSPSSGNREDTQY

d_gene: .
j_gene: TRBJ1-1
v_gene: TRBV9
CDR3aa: ASTGGPNTEAF

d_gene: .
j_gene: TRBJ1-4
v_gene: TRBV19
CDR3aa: ASSMGGREEKLF

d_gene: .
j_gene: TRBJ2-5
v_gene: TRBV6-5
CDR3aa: ASSYSQGVGVGQY

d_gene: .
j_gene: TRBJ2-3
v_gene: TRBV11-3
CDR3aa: ASSLTSSTNTQY

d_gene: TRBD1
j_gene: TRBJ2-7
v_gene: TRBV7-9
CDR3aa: ASSLTQGAYEQY

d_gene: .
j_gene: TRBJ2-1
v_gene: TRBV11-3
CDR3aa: ASSSPASGEGRNEQF

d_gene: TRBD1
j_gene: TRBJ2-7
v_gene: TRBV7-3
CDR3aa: ASSPRQGSFYEQY

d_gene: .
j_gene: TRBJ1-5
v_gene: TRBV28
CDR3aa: ASSFSRRGGNQPQH

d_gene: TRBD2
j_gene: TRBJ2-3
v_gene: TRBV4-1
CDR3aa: ASSQRVGEAGTSTDTQY

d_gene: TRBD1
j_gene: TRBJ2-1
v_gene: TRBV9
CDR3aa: ASSLTGVHNEQF

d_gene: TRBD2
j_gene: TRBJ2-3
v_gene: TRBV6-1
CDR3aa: ASMTSALTDTQY

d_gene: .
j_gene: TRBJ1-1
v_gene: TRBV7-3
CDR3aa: ASSPLGKTEAF

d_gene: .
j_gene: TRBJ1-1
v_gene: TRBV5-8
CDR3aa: ASSFGNTEAF

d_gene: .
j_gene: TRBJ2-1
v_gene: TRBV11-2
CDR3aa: ASSLEEPSV

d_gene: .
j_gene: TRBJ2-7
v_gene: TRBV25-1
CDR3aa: ASSGDRDGYEQY

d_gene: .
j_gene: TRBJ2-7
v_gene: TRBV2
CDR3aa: ATREQRVDEQY

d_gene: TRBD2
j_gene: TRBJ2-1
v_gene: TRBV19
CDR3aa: ASSTGGVGSSGRDGEQF

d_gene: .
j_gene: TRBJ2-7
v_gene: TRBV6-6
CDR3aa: ASSYPDSTYEQY